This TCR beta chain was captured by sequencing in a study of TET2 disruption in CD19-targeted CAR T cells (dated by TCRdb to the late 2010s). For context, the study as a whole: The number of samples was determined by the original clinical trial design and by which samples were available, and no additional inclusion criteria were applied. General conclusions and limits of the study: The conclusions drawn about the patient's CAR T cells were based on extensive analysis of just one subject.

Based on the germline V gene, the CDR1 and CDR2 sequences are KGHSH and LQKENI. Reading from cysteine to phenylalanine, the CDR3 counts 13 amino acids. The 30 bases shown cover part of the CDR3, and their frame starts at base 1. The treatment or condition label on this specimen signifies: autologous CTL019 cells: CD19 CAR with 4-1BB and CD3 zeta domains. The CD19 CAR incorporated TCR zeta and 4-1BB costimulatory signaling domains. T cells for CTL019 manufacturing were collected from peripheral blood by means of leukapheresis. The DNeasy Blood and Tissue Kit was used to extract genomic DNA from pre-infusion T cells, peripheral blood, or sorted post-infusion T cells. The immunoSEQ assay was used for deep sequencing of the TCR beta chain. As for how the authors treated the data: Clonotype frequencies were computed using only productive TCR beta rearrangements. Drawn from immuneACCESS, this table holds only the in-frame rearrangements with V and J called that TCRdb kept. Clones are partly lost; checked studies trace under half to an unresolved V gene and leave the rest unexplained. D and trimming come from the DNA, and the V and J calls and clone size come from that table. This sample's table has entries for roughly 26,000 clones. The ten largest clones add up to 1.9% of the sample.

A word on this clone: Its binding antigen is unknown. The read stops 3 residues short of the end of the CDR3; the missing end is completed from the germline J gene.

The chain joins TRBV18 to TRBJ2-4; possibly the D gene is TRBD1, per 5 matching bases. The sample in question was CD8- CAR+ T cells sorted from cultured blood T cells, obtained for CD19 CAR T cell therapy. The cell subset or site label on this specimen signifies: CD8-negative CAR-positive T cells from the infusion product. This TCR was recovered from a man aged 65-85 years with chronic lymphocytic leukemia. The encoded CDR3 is CASSPDSLYGQYF. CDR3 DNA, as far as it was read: TGTGCCAGCAGTCCCGACAGCCTCTATGGT.